A selection of T cell receptor beta chains follows, all from one sample in a study of metastatic and nonmetastatic thyroid tumors. With MiXCR, TCRdb reprocessed the PCR reads. Among around 41,000 clones listed, roughly 12% were seen once. The material sequenced was blood. These receptors were taken from a female donor with papillary thyroid cancer or a benign thyroid nodule (not recorded which). Some clones in this sample may be carry-over from other donors' samples. Both conserved end residues are part of each CDR3. Each record gives: V gene, clone size, CDR3 length, D gene, J gene, CDR3 DNA, CDR3 protein. D genes are given only for firm matches. Clone size, where shown, is once, few, many, or a class for clones that have expanded.

TRBV6-5,many,13,-,TRBJ1-1,TGTGCCAGCAGTTACTCAAAGCACACTGAAGCTTTCTTT,CASSYSKHTEAFF
TRBV28,many,15,-,TRBJ2-7,TGTGCCAGCAGTTTCGCGGTCAAGATCCCCTACGAGCAGTACTTC,CASSFAVKIPYEQYF
TRBV10-2,many,17,TRBD1,TRBJ1-5,TGCGCCAGCAGTGACCCGTCAGGGGGTCGGAGCAATCAGCCCCAGCATTTT,CASSDPSGGRSNQPQHF
TRBV9,many,15,TRBD1,TRBJ1-6,TGTGCCAGCAGCAAAGAGACAGGGCCTAATTCACCCCTCCACTTT,CASSKETGPNSPLHF
TRBV4-2,many,14,-,TRBJ1-1,TGTGCCAGCAGCCAAGATGTAACTCATCCCCCCGCTTTCTTT,CASSQDVTHPPAFF
TRBV7-8,many,15,-,TRBJ1-2,TGTGCCAGCAGCTTCCGAAGTCCCGATATTTATGGCTACACCTTC,CASSFRSPDIYGYTF
TRBV6-5,-,15,-,TRBJ2-7,TGTGCCAGCAGTTACCCAACGGTCAGGCCCTACGAGCATTACTTC,CASSYPTVRPYEHYF
TRBV28,few,13,-,TRBJ2-1,TGTGCCAACAGTGATAGGGGGTATGATGAGCAGTTCTTC,CANSDRGYDEQFF
TRBV27,few,15,-,TRBJ2-7,TGTTCCATCAGTTTAGAGGTAAAGAATACCTACGAGCAGTACTTC,CSISLEVKNTYEQYF
TRBV7-8,many,12,-,TRBJ2-2,TGTGCCAGCAGCTACCCCACCGGGGAGCTGTTTTTT,CASSYPTGELFF
TRBV7-6,few,19,-,TRBJ2-3,TGTGCCAGCAGCCACCGACCCAATCCGTCGGGCGGGAGCACAGATACGCAGTATTTT,CASSHRPNPSGGSTDTQYF
TRBV6-1,few,15,TRBD2,TRBJ2-1,TGTGCCAGCAGAACCCAGCGGGAGGTAAGGAATGAGCAGTTCTTC,CASRTQREVRNEQFF
TRBV28,medium-sized,14,TRBD1,TRBJ1-2,TGTGCCAGCAGTCTCCAGGGGGGTTCACAGGGCTACACCTTC,CASSLQGGSQGYTF
TRBV2,many,15,-,TRBJ1-1,TGTGCCAGCAGTGCCCGGGGGCCCACGAACACTGAAGCTTTCTTT,CASSARGPTNTEAFF
TRBV2,many,16,TRBD2,TRBJ2-2,TGTGCCAGCAGTCTGTTCACTAGCGGGAACGGCGGGGAGCTGTTTTTT,CASSLFTSGNGGELFF
TRBV6-1,few,14,-,TRBJ2-2,TGTGCCAGCACCAGGACAACGAACACCGGGGAGCTGTTTTTT,CASTRTTNTGELFF
TRBV11-2,many,15,TRBD1,TRBJ2-7,TGTGCCAGCAGCCCACAGGGGGCTTCCTCCTACGAGCAGTACTTC,CASSPQGASSYEQYF
TRBV6-1,few,16,-,TRBJ1-2,TGTGCCAGCAGTGAACACGGGGGAGGCGGGAGCTATGGCTACACCTTC,CASSEHGGGGSYGYTF
TRBV28,few,14,-,TRBJ1-5,TGTGCCAGAAGTTACGCGAACTACAATCAGCCCAAGCATTTT,CARSYANYNQPKHF
TRBV9,many,15,-,TRBJ2-5,TGTGCCAGCAGCGCCCAAAAGGCCCATCAAGAGACCCAGTACTTC,CASSAQKAHQETQYF
TRBV11-2,-,17,-,TRBJ2-5,TGTGCCAGCAGCATTGGAGGGGGCGCCGTTCAGAGAGAGACCCAGTACTTC,CASSIGGGAVQRETQYF
TRBV7-9,many,15,TRBD2,TRBJ2-1,TGTGCCAGCAGCCTAGGACTAGGATTTAACAATGAGCAGTTCTTC,CASSLGLGFNNEQFF